This TCR beta chain was recorded in a study of blood T cells in healthy people across ages. A sample-barcoded 5' primer and a J-beta primer mix were used in a second PCR of roughly 6 to 11 cycles. TCRdb re-derived calls from the 5' RACE reads in MiXCR, one entry per CDR3 protein. This table holds about 670,000 distinct CDR3 sequences, over 40% found once. Every participating donor contributed roughly 9.6 milliliters of peripheral blood through a draw. This clonotype has only a few counts. V was clipped by 2 bases and J by 0 bases; unmatched bases: 5. Germline CDR1 and CDR2: DFQATT and SNEGSKA (reference sequence). The CDR3 sequence is 16 residues long.

Sequencing was performed on blood. The sequence came from a man at least 80 years old in good health. The chain recombines TRBV20-1 with TRBJ2-1; 9 positions agree with TRBD2. The CDR3 is CSARYGREGSYNEQFF. The CDR3 nucleotides read TGCAGTGCTAGATATGGGCGGGAGGGCTCCTACAATGAGCAGTTCTTC.